These 15 T cell receptor beta chains came from one sample sequenced in a study of blood T cell repertoires in COVID-19. Produced via immunoSEQ multiplex PCR; TCRdb's table is partial and in-frame only. The table lists about 58,000 clones, 65% to 90% of them singletons. The sequenced material came from peripheral blood. These receptors originate from a man aged 45-60 years with COVID-19, enrolled during active disease.

This chain connects TRBV5-8 to TRBJ2-7; TRBD2 aligns across 9 bases. With V trimmed by 0 bases and J by 6 bases, 7 bases remained unmatched. Germline CDR1 is SGHTS and CDR2 is YDEGEE. The CDR3 consists of 15 residues. Here the CDR3 DNA reads TGTGCCAGCAGCTTGGCCGTGCTAGCGGGATCCGAGCAGTACTTC. It specifies CASSLAVLAGSEQYF.

The chain is built from TRBV5-1 and TRBJ2-1; unclear D gene. This CDR3 has 15 amino acids. CDR1 SGHRS and CDR2 YFSETQ come from the germline V gene. Trimming removed 5 bases at V and 7 bases at J, with 19 bases between. CDR3 in amino acids: CASSVSSYPRNEQFF. The CDR3 DNA sequence: TGCGCCAGCAGTGTTTCCAGTTACCCTAGGAATGAGCAGTTCTTC.

The chain joins TRBV7-2 to TRBJ2-3; D unresolved. The CDR3 runs to 15 residues. Germline-derived CDR1 and CDR2 are SGHTA and FQGNSA. V was clipped by 1 base and J by 0 bases, with 8 bases between them. The CDR3, as DNA: TGTGCCAGCAGCTTAGAACTGCTTAGCACAGATACGCAGTATTTT. The encoded protein is CASSLELLSTDTQYF.

The chain has TRBV7-9 and TRBJ1-2; 7 positions agree with TRBD1. With V trimmed by 4 bases and J by 0 bases, 2 bases remained unmatched. The CDR3 totals 14 residues. CDR1 is SEHNR, CDR2 FQNEAQ, per germline (reference sequence). This CDR3 reads CASSWDRSNYGYTF. In nucleotides, the CDR3 is TGTGCCAGCAGCTGGGACAGATCTAACTATGGCTACACCTTC.

This clone was detected only once. V usage is TRBV2 and J usage is TRBJ1-2; 7 bases align to TRBD1. The length of the CDR3 is 14 residues. Germline lookup yields CDR1 SNHLY and CDR2 FYNNEI. The J segment lost 4 bases and the V segment lost 6 bases, leaving 8 bases of the junction unmatched. The CDR3 here is CASSATTGTYGYTF. As DNA, the CDR3 is TGTGCCAGCAGCGCTACGACAGGGACCTATGGCTACACCTTC.

DNA for the CDR3: TGTGCCAGCAGTGAGGGTCGACAGCTCACCGGGGAGCTGTTTTTT. It is translated as CASSEGRQLTGELFF. The chain combines TRBV2 with TRBJ2-2; maybe TRBD1 (5 bases). Germline V CDR1 and CDR2: SNHLY, FYNNEI. The CDR3 covers 15 residues. V dropped 3 bases and J dropped 4 bases, with 12 bases sitting between them.

V gene TRBV9 combines with J gene TRBJ2-1; 9 bases fit TRBD2. The CDR3 has 15 residues. Germline V gene lookup returns CDR1 SGDLS and CDR2 YYNGEE. Unmatched junction bases numbered 4, after V lost 0 bases and J lost 6 bases. The CDR3 loop is CASSVVAGVGNEQFF. The DNA of the CDR3 is TGTGCCAGCAGCGTAGTAGCGGGAGTGGGCAATGAGCAGTTCTTC.

The genes are TRBV20-1 and TRBJ2-7; TRBD1 matches at 8 bases. V lost 3 bases and J lost 4; bases outside the gene matches: 2. This CDR3 comprises 12 residues. CDR1 DFQATT and CDR2 SNEGSKA come from the germline V gene (reference sequence). As DNA, the CDR3 is TGCAGTGCTAGTGGGACAGGATACGAGCAGTACTTC. Encoded protein: CSASGTGYEQYF.

The CDR3: CSVALPTPGGGRLQETQYF. CDR3 DNA sequence: TGCAGCGTTGCACTGCCCACCCCCGGAGGAGGGAGGCTCCAAGAGACCCAGTACTTC. The chain has TRBV29-1 and TRBJ2-5, with a weak D call TRBD2 (6 bases). The CDR3 loop spans 19 amino acids. Germline assignment: CDR1 SQVTM and CDR2 ANQGSEA. Trimming pared 4 bases from V and 1 base from J, leaving 28 bases between. Drawing the rest from reference TRBV29-1 and TRBJ2-5, the complete variable domain is SAVISQKPSRDICQRGTSLTIQCQVDSQVTMMFWYRQQPGQSLTLIATANQGSEATYESGFVIDKFPISRPNLTFSTLTVSNMSPEDSSIYLCSVALPTPGGGRLQETQYFGPGTRLLVL.

The rearrangement uses TRBV23-1 and TRBJ1-5; D might be TRBD1 (5 bases). TRBV23-1 is an ORF, and what it does is uncertain. The V end was cut by 0 bases, the J end by 0 bases, with 15 bases between. This CDR3 contains 18 residues. The CDR3 here is CASSQSRCRDYSNQPQHF. The CDR3 DNA is TGCGCCAGCAGTCAATCGAGGTGCAGGGATTATAGCAATCAGCCCCAGCATTTT.

The chain is built from TRBV7-9 and TRBJ2-1, with a possible D match to TRBD1 (5 bases). The CDR3 is made up of 16 amino acids. Germline V gene lookup returns CDR1 SEHNR and CDR2 FQNEAQ (reference sequence). Trimming pared 1 base from V and 7 bases from J, leaving 17 bases between. The CDR3 region is CASSLGFGQGQNEQFF. As DNA, the CDR3 is TGTGCCAGCAGCTTAGGTTTTGGGCAGGGCCAGAATGAGCAGTTCTTC.

The chain employs TRBV7-9 and TRBJ1-1, with 10 bases matching TRBD1. Unmatched junction bases numbered 4, after V lost 1 base and J lost 5 bases. The CDR3 runs 15 residues. Germline CDR1 reads SEHNR; CDR2 reads FQNEAQ (reference sequence). CDR3 nucleotide sequence: TGTGCCAGCAGCTTAGGGGACAGGGGAGAAACTGAAGCTTTCTTT. Amino acids: CASSLGDRGETEAFF.

The chain links TRBV6-5 to TRBJ1-2; 8 positions match TRBD1. CDR1 and CDR2 from the germline V gene are MNHEY and SVGAGI. This CDR3 has 15 amino acids. V was clipped by 0 bases and J by 2 bases; unmatched bases: 2. As DNA, the CDR3 is TGTGCCAGCAGTTACTCCCAGGGGGCCAACTATGGCTACACCTTC. As protein: CASSYSQGANYGYTF.

The genes are TRBV6-5 and TRBJ2-5; D unresolved. The CDR3 runs to 13 residues. The germline V gene encodes CDR1 MNHEY and CDR2 SVGAGI. Trimming shortened V by 10 bases and J by 2 bases, and 14 bases separated the two germline ends. In DNA, the CDR3 is TGTGCCACCATGAGGCGGAATCAAGAGACCCAGTACTTC. Its protein product is CATMRRNQETQYF.

This clone was counted between two and nine times. An end of the junction differs from the germline gene, which may be a read error. The chain combines TRBV4-2 with TRBJ2-3, with a tentative D call TRBD2 (5 bases). The germline V gene has CDR1 LGHNA and CDR2 YNFKEQ. The CDR3 is made up of 15 amino acids. The CDR3 nucleotides are TGTGCCAGCAGCCAAGATTGGTCTAGCACGGATACGCAGTATTTT. Its protein is CASSQDWSSTDTQYF.